This T cell receptor beta chain was sequenced in a study of beta chain features in type 1 diabetes. Study-wide results and caveats: Sequencing of cDNA might inflate the share of cells that strongly express TCR.

About this clone: What it recognizes is unknown.

CDR3 length: 12 amino acids. Germline V gene sequence: CDR1 SQVTM, CDR2 ANQGSEA. V lost 7 bases, J lost 5 bases, and 15 bases lay in between. Expressed TCRB transcripts were sequenced because the isolated RNA had all been reverse transcribed beforehand. This table comes from immunoSEQ multiplex PCR, and its TCRdb copy is limited to in-frame clones, with some not included. The sample shows about 260,000 clones, around 68% of them seen only once. This sequence originates from a man younger than 45 in good health. The chain combines TRBV29-1 with TRBJ2-7; the D call may be TRBD1 or TRBD2 (6 bases each). Sequencing was carried out using naive CD4+ T cells from blood. In nucleotides, the CDR3 is TGCAGCGCCCGAGGGGGGACCGACGAGCAGTACTTC. Protein: CSARGGTDEQYF.